What follows is one TCR beta chain and its context. Its specificity is unknown. TCRdb keeps only in-frame clones here, not all; method: immunoSEQ multiplex PCR. The sample carries roughly 13,000 clones, 82% recorded once. The source of the sample is a study of OX40 agonist ivuxolimab in advanced cancers. Notes on the study in general: Partial responders at 0.1-3.0 mg/kg had among the lowest clonal expansion. On average, CD8+ T cells had more expanded clones than CD4+. Within 6 weeks, CD4+ and CD8+ blood T cells expanded clonally at 0.1 to 3.0 mg/kg.

The CDR3 runs 17 residues. CDR1 and CDR2 from the germline V gene are LGHNA and YNFKEQ. V was pared by 0 bases and J by 2 bases, with 4 bases of the junction left unmatched. The TCR originated in an adult with an advanced solid tumor such as melanoma, head and neck, liver or kidney cancer. The chain couples TRBV4-2 to TRBJ2-1; 10 nucleotides align to TRBD1. The sequenced sample was CD4+ or CD8+ T cells sorted from blood, obtained in a trial of the OX40 agonist ivuxolimab. CDR3 nucleotide sequence: TGTGCCAGCAGCCAAGATATAGGACAGGGGGCCTACAATGAGCAGTTCTTC. Amino acid sequence: CASSQDIGQGAYNEQFF.